This T cell receptor beta chain was recovered during a study of cytomegalovirus exposure and HLA in healthy donors. Study-wide background: Within an early data release were roughly 90 million unique TCRs drawn from HLA-typed donors. Study-wide results and limits: TCR beta V- and J-gene trimming was later associated with a missense DCLRE1C variant. A few V segments could not be told apart, such as TRBV6-2 and TRBV6-3, and were left out.

About this clone: Its antigen is as yet unknown.

Primers: 60 Vbeta forward and 13 Jbeta reverse. Clones were sequenced by immunoSEQ multiplex PCR, and TCRdb holds only the in-frame ones, with some missing. The sample has about 150,000 clones, about 85% seen once. Germline-derived CDR1 and CDR2 are MNHNS and SASEGT. This CDR3 is built from 12 residues. Trimming pared 8 bases from V and 0 bases from J, leaving 7 bases between. The study sampled nominally healthy donors, though unrecorded immune exposures were likely. This rearrangement joins TRBV6-1 to TRBJ1-2; no definite D call. The TCR originated in a woman younger than 30 in good health and CMV-seronegative. The sequenced sample was PBMCs. The CDR3 nucleotides are TGTGCCAGCTCGCAGGCTAACTATGGCTACACCTTC. It encodes CASSQANYGYTF.